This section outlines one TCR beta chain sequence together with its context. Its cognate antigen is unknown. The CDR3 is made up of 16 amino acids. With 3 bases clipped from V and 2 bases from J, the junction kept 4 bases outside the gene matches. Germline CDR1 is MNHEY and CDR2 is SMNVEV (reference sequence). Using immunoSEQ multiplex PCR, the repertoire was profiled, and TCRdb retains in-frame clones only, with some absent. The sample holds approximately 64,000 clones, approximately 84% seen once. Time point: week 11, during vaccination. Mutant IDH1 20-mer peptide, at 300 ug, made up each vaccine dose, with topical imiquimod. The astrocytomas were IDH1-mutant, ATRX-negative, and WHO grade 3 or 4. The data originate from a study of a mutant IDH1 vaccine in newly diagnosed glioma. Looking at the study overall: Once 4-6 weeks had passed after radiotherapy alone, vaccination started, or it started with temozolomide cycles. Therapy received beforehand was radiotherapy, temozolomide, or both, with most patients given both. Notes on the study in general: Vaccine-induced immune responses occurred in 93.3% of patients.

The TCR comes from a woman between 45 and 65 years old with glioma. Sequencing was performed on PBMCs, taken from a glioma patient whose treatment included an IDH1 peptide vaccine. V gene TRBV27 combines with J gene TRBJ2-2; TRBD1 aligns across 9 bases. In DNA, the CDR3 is TGTGCCAGCAGTTTCGAGGACAGGGGAAACACCGGGGAGCTGTTTTTT. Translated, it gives CASSFEDRGNTGELFF.